These T cell receptor beta chains were read from a single sample in a study of cytomegalovirus exposure and HLA in healthy donors. Clones were read by immunoSEQ multiplex PCR, and TCRdb kept only the in-frame ones, dropping some. The sample lists under 200,000 clones; 80% to 90% were seen once. Sequenced input: PBMCs. The receptors originated from a woman aged 18-29 years in good health and CMV-seronegative. CDR3s include the opening cysteine and the closing phenylalanine or tryptophan. A D gene is named only where the DNA matches it firmly. Clone size, where shown, is once, few, many, or a class for clones that have expanded.

clone_size | v_call | d_call | cdr3_aa
. | TRBV15 | . | CATSRRQVSNEKLFF
. | TRBV2 | TRBD1 | CASRKTGGTNEKLFF
. | TRBV28 | . | CASSYPNTEAFF
. | TRBV7-9 | TRBD2 | CASRPIRTSYTDTQYF
. | TRBV5-1 | . | CASSLGQNSYEQYF
. | TRBV2 | TRBD2 | CASRVVWGGNEQFF
. | TRBV27 | TRBD1 | CASSWDRGVGNYGYTF
once | TRBV4-1 | . | CASSQTSGASAWPRLSGNEQFF
. | TRBV2 | . | CASSESGYNEQFF
. | TRBV9 | TRBD1 | CASSPRDRVHGYTF
. | TRBV4-2 | TRBD2 | CASSQEGLASYNEQFF
. | TRBV28 | . | CASSLTARGTGELFF
. | TRBV29-1 | TRBD2 | CSVGGGMDEQYF
. | TRBV9 | . | CASSLQRTSSTDTQYF
. | TRBV5-1 | TRBD1 | CASRDSGGSFNEAFF
. | TRBV5-6 | TRBD2 | CASSFLGLAPLSGELFF
. | TRBV6-5 | TRBD1 | CASSHGRGAYGYTF
few | TRBV5-6 | TRBD2 | CASSFLAGLNEQFF
. | TRBV4-1 | . | CASSQVLSRSNQPQHF
. | TRBV20-1 | . | CSAREGREAFF
. | TRBV27 | TRBD1 | CASTLQGAYNSPLHF
. | TRBV2 | . | CASSNSEAFF
. | TRBV19 | TRBD1 | CASRWDRGSDQPQHF
. | TRBV7-6 | . | CASSQEDRAFF
. | TRBV9 | TRBD2 | CASSVASGVWVEQFF
. | TRBV6-5 | TRBD2 | CASTPSGRSSYEQYF
few | TRBV6-5 | . | CASSLNREIAEAFF
. | TRBV11-3 | TRBD1 | CASSLNRYRGEKTEAFF
. | TRBV7-2 | TRBD1 | CASSLDRGDEETQYF
. | TRBV28 | . | CASSPRGGHNEQFF
. | TRBV5-1 | . | CASSLDPLGADTQYF
. | TRBV5-4 | . | CASSFPGVIDTEAFF
. | TRBV5-6 | . | CASSFSVGSAYEQYF
. | TRBV28 | . | CASSWRGNTEAFF
. | TRBV7-9 | . | CASSPGQGYEQYF
. | TRBV5-6 | . | CASSLARYPGALGTEAFF
few | TRBV9 | TRBD1 | CASSVARGQGVNEQFF
. | TRBV5-5 | . | CASSPGPGASTEAFF
. | TRBV4-1 | . | CASSQDGRRANSNQPQHF
. | TRBV19 | . | CASRAGIGTEAFF
once | TRBV30 | . | CAFDRNTEAFF
. | TRBV4-2 | . | CASSKAHEKLFF
. | TRBV2 | . | CASTINSNQPQHF
. | TRBV5-1 | TRBD2 | CASSLAGLAGDPLGEQYF
. | TRBV30 | TRBD1 | CAWEGATDTQYF
once | TRBV27 | TRBD2 | CASSSGGRETQYF
. | TRBV6-5 | . | CASFFLDTYGYTF
. | TRBV10-1 | TRBD2 | CASSETSGTYEQYF
. | TRBV10-3 | . | CAITGVEAYGYTF
. | TRBV5-1 | . | CASSFSGLRSYEQYF
. | TRBV15 | . | CATSRDPPRATNEKLFF
once | TRBV19 | . | CASSTGGRGVDTQYF
. | TRBV19 | . | CASKGRELNEQFF
. | TRBV5-1 | . | CASSWGDRNEQYF